The 25 T cell receptor beta chains below come from one sample, sequenced in a study of T cells after posttransplantation cyclophosphamide. The naive gate required viable CD3+CD4+ or CD3+CD8+ cells with CCR7+CD45RA+CD45RO-CD95-CD27+CD28+ phenotype. Method: immunoSEQ multiplex PCR; TCRdb's copy keeps in-frame clones and lacks some. The data hold roughly 32,000 clones, with about 89% observed a single time. Sequenced: naive CD4+ T cells sorted from PBMCs. These receptors all come from a woman aged 55-70 years in good health, CMV-negative, and a related stem cell transplant donor.

This clone has a single count. The V call is TRBV7-9, the J call TRBJ2-1; unclear D gene. This CDR3 contains 13 residues. In germline, CDR1 is SEHNR, CDR2 FQNEAQ (reference sequence). Trimming shortened V by 1 base and J by 8 bases, and 9 bases separated the two germline ends. The CDR3 DNA is TGTGCCAGCAGCTTAGAGGCGCGGCATGAGCAGTTCTTC. Amino acid sequence: CASSLEARHEQFF.

This clone was counted between two and nine times. The rearrangement uses TRBV5-6 and TRBJ1-5, with a weak D call TRBD1 (6 bases). The V end lost 4 bases, the J end lost 4 bases, and 9 bases lay between the germline ends. CDR3 length: 13 residues. Germline V gene sequence: CDR1 SGHDT, CDR2 YYEEEE. The CDR3 DNA is TGTGCCAGCAGCGTAACAGGGAATCAGCCCCAGCATTTT. As protein: CASSVTGNQPQHF.

This chain uses TRBV7-6 with TRBJ2-3; 8 bases map to TRBD2. Trimming cost V 2 bases and J 0 bases; bases outside gene matches: 16. Germline CDR1 SGHVS, CDR2 FNYEAQ. The CDR3 contains 20 residues. The CDR3 DNA is TGTGCCAGCAGCTTAATCGTTGGAAGTGCGGGAGGCGTGAGCACAGATACGCAGTATTTT. Residues: CASSLIVGSAGGVSTDTQYF.

The chain recombines TRBV18 with TRBJ1-1; the D is unclear. V dropped 3 bases and J dropped 1 base, with 9 bases sitting between them. Per germline, CDR1 KGHSH and CDR2 LQKENI. The CDR3 runs to 14 residues. The CDR3: CASSPRDKNTEAFF. Written as DNA, the CDR3 is TGTGCCAGCTCACCTAGAGACAAGAACACTGAAGCTTTCTTT.

The chain has TRBV9 and TRBJ2-3; 8 bases are shared with TRBD2. Per germline, CDR1 SGDLS and CDR2 YYNGEE. The V gene end was trimmed by 0 bases and the J gene end by 4 bases; junction bases not matched to a gene: 7. The CDR3 extends over 16 amino acids. CDR3 in DNA: TGTGCCAGCAGCGTAGCTAAGACTAGCGCGCCAGATACGCAGTATTTT. Its protein product is CASSVAKTSAPDTQYF.

V is TRBV6-1 and J is TRBJ2-7; TRBD1 matches at 10 bases. The CDR3 is made up of 14 amino acids. Germline values: CDR1 MNHNS, CDR2 SASEGT. V lost 8 bases, J lost 3 bases, and 7 bases stayed unmatched. Here the CDR3 DNA reads TGTGCCAGCGGAGGGACAGGGGTTGGCTACGAGCAGTACTTC. Residues: CASGGTGVGYEQYF.

This clone is a singleton in its sample. The chain recombines TRBV30 with TRBJ1-1; a weak D match, TRBD1 (6 bases). CDR1 is GTSNPN, CDR2 SVGIG, per germline (reference sequence). The CDR3 contains 15 residues. The ends were cut back, 4 bases at V and 6 bases at J, with 21 bases in the middle. CDR3 residues: CAWTKGGGARAEAFF. CDR3 coding DNA: TGTGCCTGGACCAAGGGGGGGGGCGCTAGGGCTGAAGCTTTCTTT.

V is TRBV7-3 and J is TRBJ1-2, with a possible D match to TRBD1 (6 bases). Looked up from germline, CDR1 is SGHTA and CDR2 is FQGTGA. Between the trimmed V and J ends, which lost 1 base and 8 bases, there was a span of 14 bases. CDR3 length: 14 amino acids. CDR3 bases: TGTGCCAGCAGCTTAAGCAGCTCCCAGGGGGGCTACACCTTC. The encoded protein is CASSLSSSQGGYTF.

The genes are TRBV4-2 and TRBJ1-5, with TRBD1 matching over 9 bases. The CDR3 sequence is 16 residues long. V dropped 1 base and J dropped 7; count of bases not matched to a gene: 8. The germline CDR1 and CDR2 sequences are LGHNA and YNFKEQ. CDR3 protein: CASSQADRGGGQPQHF. The CDR3, as DNA: TGTGCCAGCAGCCAAGCGGACAGGGGAGGAGGACAGCCCCAGCATTTT.

The chain uses TRBV7-3 and TRBJ2-3; 11 positions agree with TRBD2. The CDR3 covers 20 residues. V trimming: 2 bases; J trimming: 3 bases; junction bases outside the gene matches: 16. CDR1 is SGHTA and CDR2 is FQGTGA in the germline V gene. CDR3: CASSLGVASGGTYRTDTQYF. CDR3 nucleotides: TGTGCCAGCAGCTTAGGGGTGGCTAGCGGGGGGACATACCGGACAGATACGCAGTATTTT.

As regards this clone: A junction boundary mismatches the germline segment, possibly from a read error. The chain has TRBV7-7 and TRBJ2-5; a weak D match, TRBD2 (7 bases). CDR1 is SSHAT and CDR2 is FNYEAQ in the germline V gene (reference sequence). CDR3 length: 13 residues. CDR3 residues: CASSGTLEETQYF. The CDR3 DNA sequence: TGTGCTAGCAGCGGGACACTGGAGGAGACCCAGTACTTC.

J is TRBJ2-1 and V is TRBV7-3; D is possibly TRBD1 (6 bases). Trimming stripped 2 bases from V and 5 bases from J, with 7 bases between. The V gene's germline CDR1 is SGHTA and CDR2 FQGTGA. This CDR3 region has 13 residues. The CDR3 coding sequence is TGTGCCAGCAGCTTAGAGGGGGACAATGAGCAGTTCTTC. This codes for CASSLEGDNEQFF.

This clone was recorded once. The chain recombines TRBV30 with TRBJ1-3, with D hard to call. The CDR3 contains 11 residues. V lost 2 bases and J lost 4, with 3 bases in between. Germline values: CDR1 GTSNPN, CDR2 SVGIG (reference sequence). The CDR3 protein is CAWSLGNTIYF. The DNA for the CDR3 is TGTGCCTGGAGTCTCGGAAACACCATATATTTT.

The count of this clone is one. The chain links TRBV6-5 to TRBJ2-7, with D unresolved. CDR1 is MNHEY and CDR2 is SVGAGI in the germline V gene. This CDR3 is 15 amino acids long. V gave up 2 bases and J gave up 0 bases, with 11 bases separating them. The CDR3 nucleotides are TGTGCCAGCAGTTACAGGCAGGCTATCTCCTACGAGCAGTACTTC. This gives the protein CASSYRQAISYEQYF.

V is TRBV7-8 and J is TRBJ1-1; D gene uncertain. CDR3 length: 15 residues. The V gene's germline CDR1 is SGHVS and CDR2 FQNEAQ. Trimming left V 3 bases short and J 6 bases short, with 17 bases between. The CDR3 nucleotides read TGTGCCAGCAGCTTGAAGACGGATTGGAGCGCTGAAGCTTTCTTT. Amino acid sequence: CASSLKTDWSAEAFF.

The chain employs TRBV6-5 and TRBJ1-3; TRBD1 aligns across 10 bases. The CDR3 extends over 15 amino acids. The germline V gene has CDR1 MNHEY and CDR2 SVGAGI. After removal of 2 bases from V and 4 bases from J, the junction contained 2 bases not matched to a gene. CDR3 sequence (DNA): TGTGCCAGCAGTTACGCGACAGGGGGCGGAAACACCATATATTTT. This gives the protein CASSYATGGGNTIYF.

The chain uses TRBV2 and TRBJ2-7, with TRBD2 matching 7 bases. CDR1 is SNHLY and CDR2 is FYNNEI in the germline V gene. The trim removed 3 bases at V and 3 bases at J, leaving 5 bases unmatched. This CDR3 is built from 14 residues. CDR3 DNA sequence: TGTGCCAGCAGTGATGGGCTAGCGGTCTACGAGCAGTACTTC. Protein product: CASSDGLAVYEQYF.

The rearrangement joins TRBV5-4 to TRBJ1-6; the D gene is possibly TRBD1 (5 bases). Deletions cut 8 bases from V and 8 bases from J, with 14 bases between. Germline loops: CDR1 SGHNT, CDR2 YYREEE (reference sequence). There are 13 residues in the CDR3. CDR3 residues: CASGQAVHSPLHF. The CDR3 bases are TGTGCCAGTGGACAAGCCGTCCATTCACCCCTCCACTTT.

The chain employs TRBV18 and TRBJ2-1; D unclear. Germline loops: CDR1 KGHSH, CDR2 LQKENI. Trimming removed 2 bases at V and 4 bases at J, with 6 bases between. The CDR3 sequence is 13 residues long. The CDR3 reads CASSPWRYNEQFF. The DNA of the CDR3 is TGTGCCAGCTCACCATGGCGGTACAATGAGCAGTTCTTC.

The rearrangement uses TRBV7-9 and TRBJ2-1, with 9 bases aligning to TRBD1. Germline CDR1 reads SEHNR; CDR2 reads FQNEAQ (reference sequence). CDR3 length: 15 residues. V gave up 4 bases and J gave up 3 bases; unmatched junction bases: 4. The CDR3 DNA is TGTGCCAGCAGCTGGGGACAGGGCTACTACAATGAGCAGTTCTTC. Its translation is CASSWGQGYYNEQFF.

The chain couples TRBV18 to TRBJ2-7; maybe TRBD2 (7 bases). This CDR3 comprises 17 residues. Germline V gene lookup returns CDR1 KGHSH and CDR2 LQKENI. Trimming stripped 5 bases from V and 4 bases from J, with 24 bases between. This CDR3 reads CASSATVPGGSPYEQYF. DNA for the CDR3: TGTGCCAGCTCAGCGACAGTTCCGGGGGGCTCTCCTTACGAGCAGTACTTC.

The J gene is TRBJ2-1, the V gene TRBV5-1; TRBD2 matches at 9 bases. Germline lookup yields CDR1 SGHRS and CDR2 YFSETQ. This CDR3 is built from 16 residues. Trimming took 4 bases from V and 4 from J; bases not matched to a gene: 9. The CDR3 is CASSARLAETYNEQFF. CDR3 nucleotides: TGCGCCAGCAGCGCCCGACTAGCGGAAACGTACAATGAGCAGTTCTTC.

The chain carries TRBV18 and TRBJ2-5; TRBD1 matches at 11 bases. The J call is doubtful: the DNA matches TRBJ2-7 better. Germline values: CDR1 KGHSH, CDR2 LQKENI. The CDR3 totals 17 residues. The CDR3 bases are TGTGCCAGCTCACAACTTAATATGGGACAGGGGGGCCACGAGCAGTACTTC. As protein: CASSQLNMGQGGHEQYF.

This chain joins TRBV5-4 and TRBJ1-2; 7 bases map to TRBD1. Trimming removed 0 bases from V and 3 bases from J; junction bases left unmatched: 2. Per the germline V gene, CDR1 is SGHNT and CDR2 is YYREEE (reference sequence). CDR3 length: 14 residues. The CDR3 DNA is TGTGCCAGCAGCTTGGCCGGGACAGACTATGGCTACACCTTC. This translates into CASSLAGTDYGYTF.

The chain joins TRBV7-2 to TRBJ1-2; maybe TRBD1 (6 bases). Trimming cost V 7 bases and J 9 bases, with 15 bases left between them. The CDR3 length is 12 residues. CDR1 is SGHTA and CDR2 is FQGNSA in the germline V gene. In DNA form, the CDR3 reads TGTGCCAGCACCCCGACGGACAGAAGCTACACCTTC. It is translated as CASTPTDRSYTF.